This T cell receptor (beta chain) was captured in a study of cytomegalovirus exposure and HLA in healthy donors. Overall study context: It was reported in a later analysis that the same platform had been used for the approximately 110 validation repertoires as for the 666 first-cohort repertoires. Overall study findings and caveats: According to reports, the classifier identified cytomegalovirus status with high specificity and sensitivity. Testing in vitro showed a few CMV-associated chains specific for CMV antigens. According to the study, some 160 TCR beta chains were cytomegalovirus-associated.

The CDR3 extends over 13 amino acids. After removal of 6 bases from V and 4 bases from J, the junction contained 4 bases not matched to a gene. Germline assignment: CDR1 SNHLY and CDR2 FYNNEI. In regard to this clone: What it binds is unknown.

This table comes from immunoSEQ multiplex PCR, and its TCRdb copy is limited to in-frame clones, with some not included. This sample has approximately 150,000 clones, with just over 90% found just once. The chain carries TRBV2 and TRBJ2-3; 7 positions agree with TRBD2. The specimen sequenced was PBMCs. The receptor comes from a man younger than 30 in good health and CMV-seronegative. CDR3 loop: CASRTSWADTQYF. The DNA of the CDR3 is TGTGCCAGCAGGACTAGCTGGGCAGATACGCAGTATTTT.